The 14 T cell receptor beta chains presented below share a single source sample, sequenced in a study of cytomegalovirus exposure and HLA in healthy donors. The PCR ran on 60 Vbeta and 13 Jbeta primers. Generated by immunoSEQ multiplex PCR, the TCRdb table keeps only in-frame clones and is missing some. Altogether 150,000 or so clones are present, approximately 80% being singletons, with the ten largest covering about 13%. Specimen: PBMCs. These receptor sequences come from a man aged 35-49 years in good health and CMV-seropositive.

The chain uses TRBV28 and TRBJ1-2; TRBD1 is a possible D gene (5 bases). Germline V gene data show CDR1 as MDHEN and CDR2 as SYDVKM. V was shortened by 7 bases and J by 8 bases, with 20 bases between the two germline ends. CDR3 length: 14 amino acids. The CDR3 spells CASKDSVWGGGYTF. The CDR3, as DNA: TGTGCCAGCAAGGACTCTGTGTGGGGGGGAGGCTACACCTTC.

This chain joins TRBV2 and TRBJ2-1; tentatively, D is TRBD2 (6 bases). Between the trimmed V and J ends, which lost 4 bases and 8 bases, there was a span of 9 bases. Germline V gives CDR1 SNHLY, CDR2 FYNNEI. The CDR3 spans 12 residues. The CDR3 loop is CASSVGGHEQFF. For the CDR3, the DNA is TGTGCCAGCAGTGTCGGGGGACATGAGCAGTTCTTC.

This chain links TRBV11-2 with TRBJ2-7; D unclear. This CDR3 is 13 amino acids long. Trimming stripped 1 base from V and 3 bases from J, with 7 bases between. Germline lookup yields CDR1 SGHAT and CDR2 FQNNGV. This CDR3 reads CASSLVSGYEQYF. CDR3 DNA sequence: TGTGCCAGCAGCTTAGTCAGTGGCTACGAGCAGTACTTC.

This clone was counted only a few times. The V gene is TRBV19, the J gene TRBJ2-7; maybe TRBD2 (6 bases). The CDR3 has 15 residues. Trimming stripped 3 bases from V and 5 bases from J, with 17 bases between. Germline V gives CDR1 LNHDA, CDR2 SQIVND (reference sequence). The CDR3 loop is CASSIADGGGNEQYF. Here the CDR3 DNA reads TGTGCCAGTAGTATCGCCGACGGGGGAGGCAACGAGCAGTACTTC.

This clone was recorded only once. The chain joins TRBV4-2 to TRBJ2-5; tentative D call: TRBD1 (6 bases). The CDR3 is 15 residues long. Germline V gives CDR1 LGHNA, CDR2 YNFKEQ. Trimming took 0 bases from V and 4 from J, leaving 12 bases between them. This CDR3 reads CASSQDQGQRETQYF. The CDR3 region has the DNA TGTGCCAGCAGCCAAGATCAAGGACAGAGAGAGACCCAGTACTTC.

This chain uses TRBV18 with TRBJ2-3, with 11 bases that match TRBD2. Germline assignment: CDR1 KGHSH and CDR2 LQKENI. The CDR3 is 15 amino acids. After removal of 6 bases from V and 4 bases from J, the junction contained 6 bases not matched to a gene. CDR3 loop: CASSLTSGSPDTQYF. The CDR3 DNA reads as TGTGCCAGCTCCCTCACTAGCGGGAGCCCAGATACGCAGTATTTT.

This chain connects TRBV5-4 to TRBJ2-7; TRBD2 is a possible D gene (6 bases). Germline loops: CDR1 SGHNT, CDR2 YYREEE (reference sequence). The CDR3 totals 15 residues. Trimming removed 0 bases at V and 4 bases at J, with 14 bases between. CDR3 loop: CASSLAGGIGYEQYF. DNA for the CDR3: TGTGCCAGCAGCTTGGCTGGCGGGATAGGTTACGAGCAGTACTTC.

V is TRBV11-2 and J is TRBJ2-7, with 7 bases that match TRBD2. CDR1 and CDR2 (germline): SGHAT, FQNNGV. Losses at the gene ends were 5 bases for V and 0 bases for J; bases not matched to a gene: 4. CDR3 size: 14 residues. The CDR3 is CASSRTRSSYEQYF. For the CDR3, the DNA is TGTGCCAGCAGCCGGACTAGAAGCTCCTACGAGCAGTACTTC.

The chain links TRBV5-4 to TRBJ1-1; 8 bases are a match to TRBD1. The germline V gene has CDR1 SGHNT and CDR2 YYREEE (reference sequence). This CDR3 region has 13 residues. The V gene end was trimmed by 3 bases and the J gene end by 12 bases; junction bases not matched to a gene: 10. CDR3 amino acids: CASSWVDREGTFF. In DNA form, the CDR3 reads TGTGCCAGCAGCTGGGTGGACAGGGAGGGGACTTTCTTT.

The chain recombines TRBV19 with TRBJ2-7; 8 nucleotides match TRBD1. CDR3 length: 13 residues. Germline-derived CDR1 and CDR2 are LNHDA and SQIVND (reference sequence). V shed 9 bases, J shed 5 bases, and the junction held 9 bases outside the gene matches. In nucleotides, the CDR3 is TGTGCCAGCGCAGGGGGCATTATGGACGAGCAGTACTTC. Translated: CASAGGIMDEQYF.

This chain uses TRBV19 with TRBJ2-5; 7 bases are a match to TRBD2. With V trimmed by 5 bases and J by 5 bases, 8 bases remained unmatched. In germline, CDR1 is LNHDA, CDR2 SQIVND (reference sequence). The CDR3 spans 14 residues. The DNA of the CDR3 is TGTGCCAGTAGTTGGGGGGGTTTGTCGGAGACCCAGTACTTC. It encodes CASSWGGLSETQYF.

The V and J genes are TRBV7-2 and TRBJ2-1; 11 bases are shared with TRBD2. Germline CDR1 SGHTA, CDR2 FQGNSA. The CDR3 length is 15 residues. Trimming removed 5 bases from V and 3 bases from J; junction bases left unmatched: 3. CDR3 sequence: CASSPTSGSYNEQFF. DNA of the CDR3: TGTGCCAGCAGCCCAACTAGCGGGAGCTACAATGAGCAGTTCTTC.

The chain carries TRBV4-2 and TRBJ2-1, with TRBD2 matching 8 bases. CDR3 length equals 16 residues. Per the germline V gene, CDR1 is LGHNA and CDR2 is YNFKEQ. V gave up 4 bases and J gave up 0 bases; unmatched junction bases: 5. The DNA of the CDR3 is TGTGCCAGCAGCCGTCTCGGGACTAGCTCCTACAATGAGCAGTTCTTC. Encoded protein: CASSRLGTSSYNEQFF.

This clone was counted once. The rearrangement uses TRBV2 and TRBJ1-5; the D is unclear. Trimming took off 6 bases at V and 9 bases at J, with 9 bases between the two ends. CDR1 is SNHLY, CDR2 FYNNEI, per germline. The CDR3 length is 11 residues. CDR3 bases: TGTGCCAGCAGCGAGCCGGGGCCCCAGCATTTT. It specifies CASSEPGPQHF. The full variable domain, in which reference TRBV2 and TRBJ1-5 provide the parts outside the CDR3, is EPEVTQTPSHQVTQMGQEVILRCVPISNHLYFYWYRQILGQKVEFLVSFYNNEISEKSEIFDDQFSVERPDGSNFTLKIRSTKLEDSAMYFCASSEPGPQHFGDGTRLSIL.